A selection of T cell receptor beta chains follows, all from one sample in a study of OX40 agonist ivuxolimab in advanced cancers. TCRdb's copy holds only in-frame clones and misses some; the assay was immunoSEQ multiplex PCR. This repertoire shows some 59,000 clones, approximately 86% found once; its top ten account for 16%. The sequences come from CD4+ or CD8+ T cells sorted from blood, collected in a trial of the OX40 agonist ivuxolimab. These receptors originate from an adult with an advanced solid tumor such as melanoma, head and neck, liver or kidney cancer. CDR3s include the opening cysteine and the closing phenylalanine or tryptophan. Fields, in order: J gene, D gene, V gene, clone size, CDR3 protein, CDR3 DNA. The D gene is left open where the match is weak. Expanded clones get a size class; other rows say once, few or many, or leave the size out.

TRBJ2-1 - TRBV6-1 - CASSRVGSYNEQFF TGTGCCAGCAGTAGGGTAGGGTCCTACAATGAGCAGTTCTTC
TRBJ2-1 TRBD2 TRBV7-9 - CASSLPRTSVYNEQFF TGTGCCAGCAGCCTCCCGCGGACTAGCGTATACAATGAGCAGTTCTTC
TRBJ2-2 - TRBV7-8 - CASSLWQTGELFF TGTGCCAGCAGCTTATGGCAAACCGGGGAGCTGTTTTTT
TRBJ2-1 - TRBV6-6 once CASSGVYNEQFF TGTGCCAGCTCGGGAGTCTACAATGAGCAGTTCTTC
TRBJ2-7 TRBD2 TRBV6-1 few CASSEGGRGGYEQYF TGTGCCAGCAGTGAAGGGGGACGGGGGGGTTACGAGCAGTACTTC
TRBJ1-2 - TRBV10-3 - CAISEWGGLEGYTF TGTGCCATCAGTGAGTGGGGGGGGCTGGAAGGCTACACCTTC
TRBJ1-5 - TRBV4-1 - CASSQDPANQPQHF TGCGCCAGCAGCCAAGATCCCGCGAATCAGCCCCAGCATTTT
TRBJ2-7 - TRBV5-5 - CASSKEGVRVPYEQYF TGTGCCAGCAGCAAGGAAGGTGTGCGGGTACCCTACGAGCAGTACTTC
TRBJ2-1 TRBD2 TRBV7-6 medium-sized CASSTSGGEQFF TGTGCCAGCAGCACTAGCGGGGGTGAGCAGTTCTTC
TRBJ2-3 - TRBV2 - CASSAVTQYF TGTGCCAGCAGTGCAGTTACGCAGTATTTT
TRBJ1-5 - TRBV11-2 - CASSLDGFTDQPQHF TGTGCCAGCAGCTTAGACGGATTCACGGATCAGCCCCAGCATTTT
TRBJ1-4 - TRBV6-1 - CASRLTGTADGKLFF TGTGCCAGCAGATTGACCGGGACGGCCGATGGAAAACTGTTTTTT
TRBJ1-1 - TRBV30 - CAWSPGTSVRVAFF TGTGCCTGGAGTCCCGGGACATCCGTTAGGGTAGCTTTCTTT
TRBJ2-1 - TRBV4-1 - CASREAGSSYNEQFF TGCGCCAGCAGAGAGGCGGGGAGCTCCTACAATGAGCAGTTCTTC
TRBJ2-1 TRBD1 TRBV6-5 - CASRKPGQRNEQFF TGTGCCAGCAGAAAACCGGGACAGCGAAATGAGCAGTTCTTC
TRBJ1-4 - TRBV7-9 - CASSLLGPPNEKLFF TGTGCCAGCAGCTTACTGGGGCCGCCGAATGAAAAACTGTTTTTT
TRBJ2-1 TRBD2 TRBV4-2 once CASSQVGTRRANEQFF TGTGCCAGCAGCCAAGTCGGGACTAGGCGGGCAAATGAGCAGTTCTTC
TRBJ2-5 TRBD1 TRBV11-2 few CASSSDREETQYF TGTGCCAGCAGCTCGGACAGGGAGGAGACCCAGTACTTC
TRBJ2-7 - TRBV21-1 - CASSKPWTGTSGRESSYEQYF TGTGCCAGCAGCAAACCTTGGACCGGGACTAGCGGGAGGGAAAGCTCCTACGAGCAGTACTTC
TRBJ2-5 - TRBV6-6 - CASSRHGETQYF TGTGCCAGCAGCCGCCATGGAGAGACCCAGTACTTC
TRBJ1-5 TRBD1 TRBV7-8 - CASSLEDRGPYSNQPQHF TGTGCCAGCAGCTTAGAGGACAGGGGGCCTTATAGCAATCAGCCCCAGCATTTT
TRBJ1-1 - TRBV7-8 - CASSYRRNTEAFF TGTGCCAGCAGCTACAGGAGGAACACTGAAGCTTTCTTT
TRBJ2-7 TRBD1 TRBV28 - CASSPGQASIYEQYF TGTGCCAGCAGTCCCGGACAGGCGAGCATCTACGAGCAGTACTTC
TRBJ2-7 - TRBV27 - CASSQGPYEQYF TGTGCCAGCAGTCAAGGACCTTACGAGCAGTACTTC
TRBJ1-6 TRBD1 TRBV11-2 - CASSRDSGHSPLHF TGTGCCAGCAGCCGGGACAGCGGGCATTCACCCCTCCACTTT
TRBJ2-7 TRBD1 TRBV6-5 - CASSNDRGPSYEQYF TGTGCCAGCAGTAACGACAGGGGTCCATCCTACGAGCAGTACTTC
TRBJ1-5 - TRBV7-6 - CASSLDSGGNQPQHF TGTGCCAGCAGCTTAGACAGCGGGGGCAATCAGCCCCAGCATTTT
TRBJ1-1 - TRBV19 - CASSWGVRNTEAFF TGTGCCAGTAGTTGGGGGGTAAGGAACACTGAAGCTTTCTTT
TRBJ2-7 - TRBV7-8 few CASSPWGAGTYEQYF TGTGCCAGCAGCCCCTGGGGGGCCGGGACCTACGAGCAGTACTTC
TRBJ2-2 TRBD2 TRBV19 once CASWTGGTGELFF TGTGCCAGTTGGACGGGGGGCACCGGGGAGCTGTTTTTT
TRBJ2-1 - TRBV21-1 - CASSLGATDSYNEQFF TGTGCCAGCAGCTTAGGAGCGACAGACTCCTACAATGAGCAGTTCTTC
TRBJ1-6 - TRBV5-1 - CASSLAGPRNSPLHF TGCGCCAGCAGCTTGGCAGGGCCTCGGAATTCACCCCTCCACTTT
TRBJ2-3 - TRBV2 - CASSHDLGRTTDTQYF TGTGCCAGCAGCCACGATTTGGGTAGGACCACAGATACGCAGTATTTT
TRBJ2-1 TRBD2 TRBV5-1 - CASSFPGGNEQFF TGCGCCAGCAGCTTCCCGGGAGGGAATGAGCAGTTCTTC
TRBJ2-5 - TRBV9 few CASSPGGGKETQYF TGTGCCAGCAGCCCCGGTGGTGGGAAAGAGACCCAGTACTTC
TRBJ1-1 TRBD1 TRBV7-3 - CASSPNRGINTEAFF TGTGCCAGCAGCCCCAACAGGGGAATTAACACTGAAGCTTTCTTT
TRBJ1-2 TRBD1 TRBV28 - CASRPAGQGGNGYTF TGTGCCAGCAGACCGGCTGGACAGGGAGGAAATGGCTACACCTTC
TRBJ2-7 TRBD1 TRBV18 few CASSLPGQGAYEQYF TGTGCCAGCTCCCTACCGGGACAGGGTGCCTACGAGCAGTACTTC
TRBJ2-7 TRBD1 TRBV6-5 - CASSQWTGPSYEQYF TGTGCCAGCAGTCAGTGGACAGGGCCTTCCTACGAGCAGTACTTC
TRBJ2-3 - TRBV5-1 - CASSPKTTGTYTDTQYF TGCGCCAGCAGCCCAAAAACCACAGGGACCTACACAGATACGCAGTATTTT
TRBJ2-5 TRBD2 TRBV4-2 - CASSATSGSGRETQYF TGTGCCAGCAGCGCGACTAGCGGGAGTGGGAGGGAGACCCAGTACTTC
TRBJ1-2 - TRBV18 - CASSPAGHGYTF TGTGCCAGCTCACCGGCCGGGCATGGCTACACCTTC
TRBJ2-1 TRBD2 TRBV7-3 - CASKGLAGGNSEQFF TGTGCCAGCAAGGGACTAGCGGGAGGCAATTCTGAGCAGTTCTTC
TRBJ1-5 - TRBV4-2 - CASSLRLGGSNQPQHF TGTGCCAGCAGCCTCAGACTCGGGGGGAGCAATCAGCCCCAGCATTTT
TRBJ2-1 - TRBV2 few CASRVGLNEQFF TGTGCCAGCAGGGTCGGTCTAAATGAGCAGTTCTTC
TRBJ1-1 - TRBV10-2 - CASSDRPAKATEAFF TGCGCCAGCAGTGATCGCCCAGCTAAGGCCACTGAAGCTTTCTTT
TRBJ2-1 - TRBV7-3 - CASSVTGTPYNEQFF TGTGCCAGCAGCGTAACTGGGACACCCTACAATGAGCAGTTCTTC